Given below is one T cell receptor (beta chain) in context. Its antigen is not yet known. No clone much larger than this one lies a single base away; base qualities are absent. Taken with the paper, the label for time point translates to: about 28 days (+/-7) after the second vaccine dose. AZD1222 recipients with second doses at about 4 weeks or about 12 weeks were pooled, because spike-specific TCR depth and breadth did not differ between schedules. Samples from vaccinated people were obtained from the UK trials COV001 and COV002, which included a single-blind randomized controlled phase 2/3 trial of AZD1222 (ChAdOx1 nCoV-19) in healthy adults. For TCRbeta chain sequencing, PBMC samples were collected from trial participants at day 0 and at day 28 after the second dose. The CDR3 regions of human TCRbeta chains were analyzed by immunosequencing. In the source study's methods: Repertoire TCRs were checked for matches against a reference library of SARS-CoV-2-specific TCRs that had been generated using the MIRA antigen-specificity platform. Breadth was defined as the fraction of unique TCRs that were SARS-CoV-2-associated. Depth was defined as the fraction of total T cells that were SARS-CoV-2-associated. Using the MIRA data, each spike-specific TCR was mapped to the spike region that the TCR reacts to and placed in a CD4 or CD8 class. Log10-transformed breadth and depth values were compared by one-way ANOVA with Sidak's multiple comparisons tests. What TCRdb holds here is the immuneACCESS table cut down to in-frame rearrangements. Part of the clones is not present; checked against another copy, under half of the missing clones reflect an unresolved V gene, and the others are unexplained. The V and J calls and clone size are taken from that table; D and trimming were inferred from the DNA. The sample table lists fewer than 130,000 clones, roughly nine tenths of them with a count of one. Of the sample, under 2.5% falls within the top ten clones.

This sample was taken from a study of T cell responses to AZD1222 COVID-19 vaccine (dated by TCRdb to 2020 to 2023). About the full investigation: TCR sequencing covered 230 or so trial participants: 200 to 210 given two doses of AZD1222 and around 26 given two doses of MenACWY control vaccine. Trial participants were enrolled by age into 18-55, 56-69 and 70-plus year subgroups, with roughly 150, 30 and 60 TCR-sequenced participants respectively. The study at large found these results: Nearly half of unique spike-specific TCRs reportedly recognized epitopes outside regions mutated in the B.1.351 and B.1.1.7 variants. Conclusions about previously exposed vaccinees were limited because only six AZD1222 recipients were SARS-CoV-2 seropositive at baseline. CD4 TCRs associated with the vaccine covered the entire spike protein, and the dominant responses were in regions 160-218 and 743-854. In the small 56-69-year group, the increase in depth fell short of significance, most likely because of low power. Most participants were white British and females outnumbered males, and the authors suggested that clonal diversity may have been underestimated. No day 14 peak-response samples were available, so repertoires were characterized only after the peak T cell response. After two AZD1222 doses, spike-specific TCR breadth and depth were significantly higher than at day 0 and than in MenACWY recipients.

Based on the germline V gene (reference sequence), the CDR1 and CDR2 sequences are LGHDT and YNNKEL. CDR3 length: 18 amino acids, cysteine to phenylalanine. Only the CDR3 DNA is retained, 54 bases long and in frame from the first base. The germline V end is reduced by 4 bases and the J end by 1 base; junction bases left unmatched: 6. The material was peripheral blood, obtained 28 days after the second AZD1222 dose. The TCR originated in an adult who received the AZD1222 COVID-19 vaccine. The chain couples TRBV3-1 (or the pseudogene TRBV3-2) to TRBJ2-5, with 16 junctional bases fitting TRBD2. The DNA sequence is TGTGCCAGCAGCCCGGGACTAGCGGGAGGGAGTGCCCAAGAGACCCAGTACTTC. It specifies CASSPGLAGGSAQETQYF.